Below, one TCR beta chain is given with its context. The antigen is undetermined. Cultured CD4+ T cell DNA underwent sequencing with the Oncomine TCR Beta short-read assay. Genomic DNA was isolated from cultured CD4+ T cells. TCRdb recomputed calls from the PCR reads with MiXCR, one row per CDR3 protein. The profile covers tens of thousands of distinct CDR3 sequences, with 35% appearing a single time and 8.6% taken by the ten largest. This sample is drawn from a study of vaccination and CD4 T cells after COVID-19. Whole-study context: Each of the control cultures got a CEFX pool, an HIV-1 Nef pool, or no peptide.

Noted time point: late sampling 161 to 241 days after vaccination in a few convalescent patients. The treatment is: roughly 10-day PBMC culture with coronavirus spike peptide pools or control peptides (ViraFEST assay). The germline gives CDR1 LNHDA, CDR2 SQIVND (reference sequence). This CDR3 is built from 15 residues. Trimming took 7 bases from V and 2 from J, leaving 17 bases between them. V is TRBV19 and J is TRBJ1-1; D call uncertain. The sample consisted of CD4+ T cells from blood, cultured in vitro, taken about 7 months after SARS-CoV-2 vaccination. This TCR was sampled from a human donor who had recovered from COVID-19. The CDR3, as DNA: TGTGCCAGTACCACCCCAGCAAGGACCAACACTGAAGCTTTCTTT. This codes for CASTTPARTNTEAFF.